This T cell receptor (beta chain) was retrieved from a study of shared clonotypes between healthy human individuals. Study as a whole: Researchers assigned three CD4 naive, three CD4 memory, two CD8 naive and one CD8 memory plate to each donor. General study results and limits: In having few donors, the study represented limited genetic and exposure-history diversity. Roughly 5% of naive CD4 clonotypes were common to several donors.

The CDR3 totals 14 residues. Germline V gives CDR1 SGHKS, CDR2 YYEKEE (reference sequence). Trimming removed 2 bases at V and 2 bases at J, with 10 bases between. As regards this clone: Its cognate antigen is unknown.

Libraries were prepared by immunoSEQ multiplex PCR; TCRdb keeps only in-frame clonotypes and omits some of them. The repertoire includes around 700,000 clones, 55% to 75% of them detected once, and 1.5% to 2% sits in the top ten. This TCR was recovered from a woman in her thirties in good health. This chain connects TRBV5-5 to TRBJ2-5; D is unclear. Source material: memory CD4+ T cells sorted from blood. Specified subset: CD45RA-negative fraction. CDR3 in amino acids: CASSFSIGQETQYF. The CDR3 DNA is TGTGCCAGCAGCTTTTCGATCGGACAAGAGACCCAGTACTTC. Full variable domain (remainder filled in from reference TRBV5-5 and TRBJ2-5): DAGVTQSPTHLIKTRGQQVTLRCSPISGHKSVSWYQQVLGQGPQFIFQYYEKEERGRGNFPDRFSARQFPNYSSELNVNALLLGDSALYLCASSFSIGQETQYFGPGTRLLVL.